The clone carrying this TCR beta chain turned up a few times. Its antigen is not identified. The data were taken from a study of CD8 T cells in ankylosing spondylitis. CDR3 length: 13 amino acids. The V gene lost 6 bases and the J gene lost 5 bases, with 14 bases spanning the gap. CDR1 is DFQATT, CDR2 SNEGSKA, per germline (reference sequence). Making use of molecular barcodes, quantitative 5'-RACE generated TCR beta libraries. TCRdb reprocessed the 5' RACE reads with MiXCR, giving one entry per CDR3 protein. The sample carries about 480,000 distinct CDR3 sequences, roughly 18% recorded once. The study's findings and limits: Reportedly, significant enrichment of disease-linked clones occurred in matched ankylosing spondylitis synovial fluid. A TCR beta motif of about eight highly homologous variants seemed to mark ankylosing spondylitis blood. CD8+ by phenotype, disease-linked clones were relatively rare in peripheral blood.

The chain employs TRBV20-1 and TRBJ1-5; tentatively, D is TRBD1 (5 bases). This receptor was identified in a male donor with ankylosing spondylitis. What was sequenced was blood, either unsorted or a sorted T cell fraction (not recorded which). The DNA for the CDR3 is TGCAGTGCAACCAACAGGAAGGATCAGCCCCAGCATTTT. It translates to CSATNRKDQPQHF.